This T cell receptor (beta chain) was sequenced in a study of CD8 T cells in ankylosing spondylitis. Study observations and caveats: Blood from ankylosing spondylitis patients appeared to carry a characteristic roughly 8-variant TCR beta motif. Peripheral blood held disease-linked clones only at relatively low frequency, and these were CD8+.

TCRdb passed the 5' RACE reads through MiXCR, listing each CDR3 protein once. The sample lists 300,000 to 400,000 distinct CDR3 sequences; roughly 20% were seen once. The CDR3 runs 16 residues. Germline lookup yields CDR1 SNHLY and CDR2 FYNNEI. To note about this clonotype: Its antigen is undetermined. The germline gene is not matched at one end of the junction; a read error may be the cause.

This TCR came from a male donor with ankylosing spondylitis or in good health (not recorded which). Sequencing was performed on blood, either unsorted or a sorted T cell fraction (not recorded which). The rearrangement uses TRBV2 and TRBJ2-3; a weak D match, TRBD1 (6 bases). CDR3 sequence reads: CASSRISTGSTDAQYF. CDR3 nucleotides: TGTGCCAGCAGTAGGATTTCGACAGGTAGCACAGATGCGCAGTATTTT.